The 2 T cell receptor beta chains in this list originate from one sample, sequenced in a study of blood T cell repertoires in COVID-19. Assay: immunoSEQ multiplex PCR; the TCRdb copy retains only in-frame clones and omits some. Counted here are under 300,000 clones, 82% occurring once; the ten biggest clones make up approximately 16%. Sequenced: PBMCs or T cells enriched from blood (not recorded which). The receptors originated from a man aged 40-49 years who had recovered from COVID-19.

V and J are TRBV6-5 and TRBJ1-5; a weak D match, TRBD1 (6 bases). The CDR3 covers 12 residues. Germline V gives CDR1 MNHEY, CDR2 SVGAGI. CDR3 residues: CVAQGRNQPQHF. CDR3 bases: TGTGTCGCACAGGGAAGGAATCAGCCCCAGCATTTT.

This sequence joins TRBV28 and TRBJ1-1; D remains ambiguous. The CDR3 covers 15 residues. V was clipped by 5 bases and J by 4 bases, with 17 bases between them. Germline CDR1 and CDR2: MDHEN and SYDVKM. The CDR3 here is CASSPLASGVTEAFF. CDR3 nucleotide sequence: TGTGCCAGCAGTCCCCTAGCCAGCGGAGTCACTGAAGCTTTCTTT. Filled out from reference TRBV28 and TRBJ1-1, the complete variable domain reads DVKVTQSSRYLVKRTGEKVFLECVQDMDHENMFWYRQDPGLGLRLIYFSYDVKMKEKGDIPEGYSVSREKKERFSLILESASTNQTSMYLCASSPLASGVTEAFFGQGTRLTVV.